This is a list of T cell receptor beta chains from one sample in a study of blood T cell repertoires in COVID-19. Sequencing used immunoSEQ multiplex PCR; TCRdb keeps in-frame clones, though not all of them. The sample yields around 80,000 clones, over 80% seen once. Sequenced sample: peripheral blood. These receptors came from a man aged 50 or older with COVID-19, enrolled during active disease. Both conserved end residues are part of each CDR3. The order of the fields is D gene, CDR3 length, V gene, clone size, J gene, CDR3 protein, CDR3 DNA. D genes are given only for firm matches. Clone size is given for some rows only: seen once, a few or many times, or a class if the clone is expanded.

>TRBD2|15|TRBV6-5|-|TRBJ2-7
CASSKTSGGTYEQYF
TGTGCCAGCAGTAAAACTAGCGGGGGAACCTACGAGCAGTACTTC
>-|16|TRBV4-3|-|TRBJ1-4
CASSQGTGYADEKLFF
TGCGCCAGCAGCCAAGGGACGGGATACGCAGATGAAAAACTGTTTTTT
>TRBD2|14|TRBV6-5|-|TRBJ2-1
CASNPGLSYNEQFF
TGTGCCAGCAACCCGGGACTATCATACAATGAGCAGTTCTTC
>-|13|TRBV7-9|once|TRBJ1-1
CASSLGGGTEAFF
TGTGCCAGCAGCTTAGGCGGGGGCACTGAAGCTTTCTTT
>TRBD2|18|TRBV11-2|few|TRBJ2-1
CASSSTLGSSAGDNEQFF
TGTGCCAGCAGCTCGACGTTAGGGAGTAGCGCGGGAGACAATGAGCAGTTCTTC
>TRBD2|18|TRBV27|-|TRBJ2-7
CASSPRLAGARSSYEQYF
TGTGCCAGCAGTCCAAGACTAGCGGGAGCTAGGAGCTCCTACGAGCAGTACTTC
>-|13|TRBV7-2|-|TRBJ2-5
CASSLGLVKTQYF
TGTGCCAGCAGCTTAGGATTAGTAAAGACCCAGTACTTC
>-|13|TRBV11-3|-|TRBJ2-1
CASSPGQSNEQFF
TGTGCCAGCAGCCCTGGACAGAGCAATGAGCAGTTCTTC
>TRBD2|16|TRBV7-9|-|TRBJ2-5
CASSPPGLAIRETQYF
TGTGCCAGCAGCCCCCCGGGACTAGCGATTCGAGAGACCCAGTACTTC
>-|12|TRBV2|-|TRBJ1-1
CASRVQSNEAFF
TGTGCCAGCAGGGTACAGAGCAACGAAGCTTTCTTT
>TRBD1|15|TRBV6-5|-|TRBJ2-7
CASSYSGQIPGEQYF
TGTGCCAGCAGTTACTCGGGACAGATTCCCGGGGAGCAGTACTTC
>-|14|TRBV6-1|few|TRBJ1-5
CASSEAASAQPQHF
TGTGCCAGCAGTGAAGCCGCGAGCGCCCAGCCCCAGCATTTT
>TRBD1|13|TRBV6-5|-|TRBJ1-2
CASSYGDSFGYTF
TGTGCCAGCAGTTACGGGGACAGCTTTGGCTACACCTTC
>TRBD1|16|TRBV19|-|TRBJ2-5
CASRPSLGTGQETQYF
TGTGCCAGTAGACCTTCTCTCGGGACAGGGCAAGAGACCCAGTACTTC
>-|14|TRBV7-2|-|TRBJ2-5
CASSLGGVMETQYF
TGTGCCAGCAGCTTAGGGGGAGTAATGGAGACCCAGTACTTC
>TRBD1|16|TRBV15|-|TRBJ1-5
CATSSGWTGLNQPQHF
TGTGCCACCAGCAGTGGATGGACAGGGTTGAATCAGCCCCAGCATTTT
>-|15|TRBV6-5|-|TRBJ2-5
CASSRGGKGSETQYF
TGTGCCAGCAGTCGGGGCGGGAAGGGCAGCGAGACCCAGTACTTC
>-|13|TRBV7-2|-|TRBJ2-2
CASSFQGTGELFF
TGTGCCAGCAGCTTCCAGGGTACCGGGGAGCTGTTTTTT
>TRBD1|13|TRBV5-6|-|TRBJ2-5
CASSRGQGAPQYF
TGTGCCAGCAGCAGGGGACAGGGGGCCCCCCAGTACTTC
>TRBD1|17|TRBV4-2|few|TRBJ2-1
CASSQDAGTGPLREQFF
TGTGCCAGCAGCCAAGACGCCGGGACAGGGCCCCTGAGGGAGCAGTTCTTC
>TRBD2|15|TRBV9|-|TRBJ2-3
CASSGAGIGTDTQYF
TGTGCCAGCAGCGGAGCGGGAATAGGGACAGATACGCAGTATTTT
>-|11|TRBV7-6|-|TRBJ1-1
CASQGFTEAFF
TGTGCCAGCCAGGGCTTCACTGAAGCTTTCTTT
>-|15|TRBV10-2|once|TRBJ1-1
CASTKEDGSNTEAFF
TGCGCCAGCACTAAGGAAGACGGGTCGAACACTGAAGCTTTCTTT
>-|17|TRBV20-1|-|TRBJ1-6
CSASMVAEMRANSPLHF
TGCAGTGCTAGTATGGTGGCGGAAATGAGGGCAAATTCACCCCTCCACTTT
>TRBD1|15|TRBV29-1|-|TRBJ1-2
CSVNRDSEINYGYTF
TGCAGCGTTAACCGGGACAGCGAAATTAACTATGGCTACACCTTC
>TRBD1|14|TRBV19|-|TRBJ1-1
CASSTGGANTEAFF
TGTGCCAGTAGTACAGGGGGCGCGAACACTGAAGCTTTCTTT
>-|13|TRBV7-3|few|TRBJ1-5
CASSLGYNQPQHF
TGTGCCAGCAGCTTGGGCTATAATCAGCCCCAGCATTTT
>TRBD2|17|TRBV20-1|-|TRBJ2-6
CSASNLAGGSGANVLTF
TGCAGTGCTAGTAATCTAGCGGGGGGCTCTGGGGCCAACGTCCTGACTTTC
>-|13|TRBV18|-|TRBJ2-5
CASSRQTQETQYF
TGTGCCAGCTCACGACAGACACAAGAGACCCAGTACTTC
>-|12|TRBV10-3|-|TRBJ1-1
CAISEVRTEAFF
TGTGCCATCAGTGAGGTCCGCACTGAAGCTTTCTTT
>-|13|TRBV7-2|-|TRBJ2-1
CASSLAYNNEQFF
TGTGCCAGCAGCTTAGCTTATAACAATGAGCAGTTCTTC
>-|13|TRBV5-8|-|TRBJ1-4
CASRLRGSEKLFF
TGTGCCAGCAGGCTACGGGGTAGTGAAAAACTGTTTTTT
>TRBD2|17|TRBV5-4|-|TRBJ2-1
CAIPGTSGRGTYNEQFF
TGTGCCATCCCCGGGACTAGCGGGAGAGGCACCTACAATGAGCAGTTCTTC
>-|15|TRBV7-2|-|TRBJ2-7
CASSLHSSRSYEQYF
TGTGCCAGCAGCTTACACAGCTCTCGCTCCTACGAGCAGTACTTC
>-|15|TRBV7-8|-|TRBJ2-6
CASSSRVPGANVLTF
TGTGCCAGCAGCTCCAGGGTTCCCGGGGCCAACGTCCTGACTTTC
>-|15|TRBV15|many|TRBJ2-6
CATSRVESGANVLTF
TGTGCCACCAGCAGAGTGGAGTCTGGGGCCAACGTCCTGACTTTC
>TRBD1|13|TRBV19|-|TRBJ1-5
CASSTGGNQPQHF
TGTGCCAGTAGCACAGGGGGTAATCAGCCCCAGCATTTT
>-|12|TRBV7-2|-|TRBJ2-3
CASSFEGGTQYF
TGTGCCAGCAGCTTTGAGGGAGGCACGCAGTATTTT
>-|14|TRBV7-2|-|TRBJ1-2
CASSLSWANYGYTF
TGTGCCAGCAGCTTATCTTGGGCAAACTATGGCTACACCTTC
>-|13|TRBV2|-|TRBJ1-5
CASSENMYQPQHF
TGTGCCAGCAGTGAAAACATGTATCAGCCCCAGCATTTT
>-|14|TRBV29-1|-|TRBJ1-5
CSAKQGNGNQPQHF
TGCAGCGCCAAACAGGGTAACGGCAATCAGCCCCAGCATTTT
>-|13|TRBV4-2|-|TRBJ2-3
CASSQGGPDTQYF
TGTGCCAGCAGCCAAGGGGGGCCAGATACGCAGTATTTT
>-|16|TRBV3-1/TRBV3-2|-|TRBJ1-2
CASSPSRTATNYGYTF
TGTGCCAGCAGCCCTTCTAGGACAGCTACTAACTATGGCTACACCTTC
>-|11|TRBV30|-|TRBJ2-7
CASGRGYEQYF
TGTGCCTCTGGAAGAGGCTACGAGCAGTACTTC
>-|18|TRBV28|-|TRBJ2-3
CASSLYPIRLTASDTQYF
TGTGCCAGCAGTTTATATCCCATCCGACTGACGGCATCAGATACGCAGTATTTT
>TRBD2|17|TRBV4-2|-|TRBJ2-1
CASSQGRRTSWGNEQFF
TGTGCCAGCAGCCAAGGGAGAAGGACTAGCTGGGGAAATGAGCAGTTCTTC
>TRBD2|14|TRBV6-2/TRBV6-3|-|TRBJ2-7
CASSLRGGPFEQYF
TGTGCCAGCAGTTTACGGGGAGGGCCGTTCGAGCAGTACTTC
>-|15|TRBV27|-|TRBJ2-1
CASSSGRGSYNEQFF
TGTGCCAGCAGTTCGGGAAGGGGGTCCTACAATGAGCAGTTCTTC
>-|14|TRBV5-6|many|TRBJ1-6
CASSLEGVYSPLHF
TGTGCCAGCAGCTTGGAGGGGGTATATTCACCCCTCCACTTT
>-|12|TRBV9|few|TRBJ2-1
CASSVGANEQFF
TGTGCCAGCAGCGTAGGAGCTAATGAGCAGTTCTTC
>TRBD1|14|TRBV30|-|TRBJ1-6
CAWSGTGRDSPLHF
TGTGCCTGGAGTGGGACAGGGCGGGATTCACCCCTCCACTTT
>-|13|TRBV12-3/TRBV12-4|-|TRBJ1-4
CASSLQGNEKLFF
TGTGCCAGCAGTTTGCAGGGGAATGAAAAACTGTTTTTT
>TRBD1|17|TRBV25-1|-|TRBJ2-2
CASSGPGTGALYGELFF
TGTGCCAGCAGTGGCCCCGGGACAGGGGCCCTTTATGGGGAGCTGTTTTTT
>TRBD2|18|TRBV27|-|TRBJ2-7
CASNMWGTSGPGGYEQYF
TGTGCCAGCAACATGTGGGGGACTAGCGGTCCGGGGGGATACGAGCAGTACTTC
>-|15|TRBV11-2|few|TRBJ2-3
CASSLGDWDTDTQYF
TGTGCCAGCAGCTTAGGGGACTGGGACACAGATACGCAGTATTTT
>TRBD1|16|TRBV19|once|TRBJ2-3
CASSPPVTGGADTQYF
TGTGCCAGTAGTCCCCCAGTGACAGGGGGCGCAGATACGCAGTATTTT
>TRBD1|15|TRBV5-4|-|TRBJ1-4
CASSLDRGEREKLFF
TGTGCCAGCAGCTTGGACAGGGGAGAGAGAGAAAAACTGTTTTTT